Listed here are 27 T cell receptor beta chains from one sample, sequenced in a study of beta chain features in type 1 diabetes. Expressed TCRB transcripts were sequenced because the isolated RNA had all been reverse transcribed beforehand. Profiling relied on immunoSEQ multiplex PCR, and the TCRdb table lists in-frame clones only, not all of them. The profile shows 110,000 to 150,000 clones, less than 9% of them singletons. Sequenced: central memory CD4+ T cells from blood. These receptors came from a woman under 40 in good health.

This clone was seen more than once but under ten times. The chain carries TRBV19 and TRBJ1-2; a weak D match, TRBD1 (6 bases). The V gene's germline CDR1 is LNHDA and CDR2 SQIVND (reference sequence). This CDR3 has 14 amino acids. V dropped 3 bases and J dropped 5 bases, with 13 bases sitting between them. The DNA of the CDR3 is TGTGCCAGTAGTATCCCGGACAGTTTTTATGGCTACACCTTC. Translated: CASSIPDSFYGYTF.

The sample holds a few counts of this clone. The chain uses TRBV21-1 and TRBJ1-2; the DNA was not compared with TRBD1, the D call given in the table. TRBV21-1 is a documented pseudogene. The CDR3 consists of 16 residues. This CDR3 is CASSAPRDRGNYGYTF. The CDR3 region has the DNA TGTGCCAGCAGCGCCCCCAGGGACAGGGGGAACTATGGCTACACCTTC.

This clone has just a few counts. CDR3 nucleotide sequence: TGTGCCAGCAGCTTCGCGGAGGGCGGGGAGCTGTTTTTT. This translates into CASSFAEGGELFF. The V gene is TRBV7-3, the J gene TRBJ2-2, with D tentatively TRBD2 (6 bases). The CDR3 spans 13 residues. Germline values: CDR1 SGHTA, CDR2 FQGTGA. The V and J ends lost 3 bases and 7 bases respectively, with 9 bases between them.

This clone was detected a few times. This chain joins TRBV7-3 and TRBJ2-3; TRBD2 matches at 10 bases. V dropped 0 bases and J dropped 5; count of bases not matched to a gene: 5. Germline loops: CDR1 SGHTA, CDR2 FQGTGA. There are 16 residues in the CDR3. The chain's CDR3 is CASSLTLSSGRDTQYF. The DNA of the CDR3 is TGTGCCAGCAGCTTAACGTTATCTAGCGGGAGAGATACGCAGTATTTT.

In its sample, this clone was seen a few times. The rearrangement links TRBV5-1 to TRBJ2-3, with 9 nucleotides matching TRBD2. Germline loops: CDR1 SGHRS, CDR2 YFSETQ. The CDR3 consists of 16 residues. V lost 3 bases to trimming and J lost 2 bases; unmatched junction nucleotides: 7. CDR3 nucleotide sequence: TGCGCCAGCAGCTCGGGACTAGCCCAAACCACAGATACGCAGTATTTT. This codes for CASSSGLAQTTDTQYF.

This clone was detected a few times. The chain links TRBV7-2 to TRBJ2-1; D uncertain. The CDR3 spans 13 residues. V gave up 3 bases and J gave up 4 bases, with 7 bases separating them. Looked up from germline, CDR1 is SGHTA and CDR2 is FQGNSA. This CDR3 is CASSFNQYNEQFF. The CDR3 DNA is TGTGCCAGCAGCTTTAACCAGTACAATGAGCAGTTCTTC.

This clone was seen a few times. The gene calls are TRBV30 and TRBJ2-2; TRBD2 agrees at 10 bases. V shed 0 bases, J shed 4 bases, and the junction held 8 bases outside the gene matches. Germline-derived CDR1 and CDR2 are GTSNPN and SVGIG (reference sequence). The CDR3 is 17 residues long. The CDR3 sequence: CAWSVTAGGPGTGELFF. CDR3 nucleotides: TGTGCCTGGAGTGTCACAGCGGGAGGGCCGGGCACCGGGGAGCTGTTTTTT.

This clone was counted a few times. This chain uses TRBV7-2 with TRBJ1-4; the D gene is possibly TRBD1 (5 bases). CDR3 length equals 14 residues. V lost 6 bases and J lost 5, with 13 bases in between. Germline V CDR1 and CDR2: SGHTA, FQGNSA. The CDR3 protein is CASRETARNEKLFF. The DNA for the CDR3 is TGTGCCAGCAGGGAGACAGCAAGAAATGAAAAACTGTTTTTT.

This clone was recorded at least ten times. This rearrangement joins TRBV19 to TRBJ2-7; no definite D call. Germline-derived CDR1 and CDR2 are LNHDA and SQIVND (reference sequence). Trimming stripped 6 bases from V and 1 base from J, with 13 bases between. The CDR3 extends over 14 amino acids. The CDR3 sequence: CASSAGPKSYEQYF. The CDR3, as DNA: TGTGCCAGTAGCGCTGGGCCGAAATCCTACGAGCAGTACTTC.

There are a few counts of this clone. The chain is built from TRBV6-1 and TRBJ2-7; possibly TRBD2 for D (7 bases). The CDR3 is 15 residues long. Germline V gene lookup returns CDR1 MNHNS and CDR2 SASEGT. V shed 9 bases and J shed 6 bases, with 24 bases lying between them. CDR3 sequence: CASLAPQGGRSEQYF. CDR3 DNA: TGTGCCAGTCTAGCCCCACAGGGAGGGAGATCCGAGCAGTACTTC.

There are a few counts of this clone. The genes are TRBV28 and TRBJ2-5, with TRBD2 as a possible D gene (6 bases). In germline, CDR1 is MDHEN, CDR2 SYDVKM. The CDR3 length is 16 residues. V lost 5 bases and J lost 2, with 18 bases in between. The CDR3 region has the DNA TGTGCCAGCAGTCCTTCTATCAGCGGGTTACAAGAGACCCAGTACTTC. Translation: CASSPSISGLQETQYF.

This clone has just a few counts. The J gene is TRBJ2-1, the V gene TRBV30; 8 bases fit TRBD2. After removal of 4 bases from V and 4 bases from J, the junction contained 9 bases not matched to a gene. This CDR3 comprises 15 residues. CDR1 and CDR2 (germline): GTSNPN, SVGIG (reference sequence). Written as DNA, the CDR3 is TGTGCCTGGACCTCCTCGCCGGGAGGGTACAATGAGCAGTTCTTC. The encoded protein is CAWTSSPGGYNEQFF.

This clone has just a few counts. This rearrangement joins TRBV30 to TRBJ1-5; no clear D gene. CDR3 length: 13 amino acids. V was trimmed by 1 base and J by 6 bases, leaving 10 bases between them. The germline gives CDR1 GTSNPN, CDR2 SVGIG (reference sequence). CDR3 sequence: CAWSARSSQPQHF. The CDR3 DNA is TGTGCCTGGAGTGCCCGGTCTAGTCAGCCCCAGCATTTT.

This clone is medium-sized in the sample. This chain links TRBV2 with TRBJ2-3, with D uncertain. V lost 5 bases to trimming and J lost 0 bases, with 9 bases between them. In germline, CDR1 is SNHLY, CDR2 FYNNEI. This CDR3 has 14 amino acids. CDR3 amino acids: CASSFSLSTDTQYF. In DNA, the CDR3 is TGTGCCAGCAGTTTTAGCCTTAGCACAGATACGCAGTATTTT.

The chain uses TRBV18 and TRBJ2-4; D remains unclear. Trimming left V 4 bases short and J 1 base short, with 11 bases between. CDR1 and CDR2 (germline): KGHSH, LQKENI. CDR3 length: 15 amino acids. The CDR3 DNA reads as TGTGCCAGCTCACTTAATGCCGGTGCCAAAAACATTCAGTACTTC. This gives the protein CASSLNAGAKNIQYF.

This clone was found a few times. J is TRBJ1-1 and V is TRBV6-6; TRBD1 matches 8 bases. Germline V lookup: CDR1 MNHNY, CDR2 SVGAGI (reference sequence). The trim removed 7 bases at V and 4 bases at J, leaving 5 bases unmatched. This CDR3 comprises 13 residues. CDR3: CASTRDRITEAFF. The CDR3 bases are TGTGCCAGCACCAGGGACAGGATCACTGAAGCTTTCTTT.

This clone was detected only a few times. The J gene is TRBJ2-1, the V gene TRBV18, with TRBD2 identical over 7 bases. CDR3 length: 15 amino acids. Looked up from germline, CDR1 is KGHSH and CDR2 is LQKENI. V shed 0 bases and J 5 bases; nucleotides not matched to a gene: 4. The DNA for the CDR3 is TGTGCCAGCTCACCACCGGCGGGAGCAAACAATGAGCAGTTCTTC. The encoded protein is CASSPPAGANNEQFF. Variable domain in full (rest from reference TRBV18 and TRBJ2-1): NAGVMQNPRHLVRRRGQEARLRCSPMKGHSHVYWYRQLPEEGLKFMVYLQKENIIDESGMPKERFSAEFPKEGPSILRIQQVVRGDSAAYFCASSPPAGANNEQFFGPGTRLTVL.

This clone has only a few counts. This chain joins TRBV11-1 and TRBJ1-1; 8 nucleotides line up with TRBD1. With 7 bases clipped from V and 1 base from J, the junction kept 5 bases outside the gene matches. Germline assignment: CDR1 SGHAT and CDR2 FQDESV (reference sequence). The CDR3 contains 14 residues. CDR3 residues: CASKLGQENTEAFF. CDR3 sequence (DNA): TGTGCCAGCAAACTGGGACAGGAGAACACTGAAGCTTTCTTT.

This clone was seen a few times. The chain recombines TRBV2 with TRBJ1-2; 10 nucleotides match TRBD1. Germline V CDR1 and CDR2: SNHLY, FYNNEI. The CDR3 extends over 13 amino acids. The ends lost 6 bases at V and 7 bases at J; junction bases unmatched: 5. This chain's CDR3 is CASSPGTGAGYTF. CDR3 nucleotides: TGTGCCAGCAGCCCCGGGACAGGGGCTGGCTACACCTTC.

The V gene is TRBV7-2, the J gene TRBJ2-7; possible D gene TRBD1, 5 bases. CDR1 and CDR2 from the germline V gene are SGHTA and FQGNSA. The CDR3 runs 15 residues. The V gene lost 5 bases and the J gene lost 7 bases, with 21 bases spanning the gap. CDR3 nucleotide sequence: TGTGCCAGCAGCCAAAAGCAGGACACCGTGGGAGAGCAGTACTTC. This translates into CASSQKQDTVGEQYF.

The chain joins TRBV21-1 to TRBJ1-2; TRBD1, the D gene given by the table, was not confirmed from the DNA. TRBV21-1 is noted as a pseudogene. This CDR3 has 18 residues. The DNA of the CDR3 is TGTGCCAGCAGCAAAGGGGGGCCCCAGGGTACGGCTAACTATGGCTACACCTTC. Its protein product is CASSKGGPQGTANYGYTF.

Comments on this clone: Other DNA sequences within the sample encode an identical CDR3. The chain joins TRBV6-5 to TRBJ2-7; 10 positions agree with TRBD1. This CDR3 comprises 13 residues. The V gene end was trimmed by 5 bases and the J gene end by 3 bases; junction bases not matched to a gene: 1. The germline V gene has CDR1 MNHEY and CDR2 SVGAGI. CDR3 sequence: CASSRDRGYEQYF. In DNA form, the CDR3 reads TGTGCCAGCAGTCGGGACAGGGGCTACGAGCAGTACTTC.

The J gene is TRBJ2-3, the V gene TRBV29-1, with D possibly being TRBD2 (7 bases). From germline, CDR1 is SQVTM and CDR2 ANQGSEA. This CDR3 is built from 13 residues. Trimming stripped 6 bases from V and 2 bases from J, with 12 bases between. CDR3 residues: CSVRGGYTDTQYF. The DNA of the CDR3 is TGCAGCGTGAGGGGGGGGTACACAGATACGCAGTATTTT.

This clone was observed a handful of times. The V call is TRBV30, the J call TRBJ2-1, with 10 bases that match TRBD2. Looked up from germline, CDR1 is GTSNPN and CDR2 is SVGIG (reference sequence). Trimming took 2 bases from V and 7 from J; bases not matched to a gene: 2. The CDR3 is 13 amino acids. The CDR3 coding sequence is TGTGCCTGGAGTAAACTAGCGGGGAATGAGCAGTTCTTC. Its protein is CAWSKLAGNEQFF.

This clone has a handful of counts. The chain is built from TRBV4-2 and TRBJ2-7; 8 bases map to TRBD1. CDR3 size: 11 residues. Trimming removed 2 bases from V and 12 bases from J; junction bases left unmatched: 3. Germline values: CDR1 LGHNA, CDR2 YNFKEQ. The CDR3: CASSQRQGMYF. The CDR3 coding sequence is TGTGCCAGCAGCCAACGACAGGGGATGTACTTC.

The chain uses TRBV6-1 and TRBJ1-1; 7 bases map to TRBD1. This CDR3 spans 14 amino acids. Germline CDR1 MNHNS, CDR2 SASEGT. The trim removed 6 bases at V and 2 bases at J, leaving 6 bases unmatched. The CDR3 sequence is CASRMGQSNTEAFF. For the CDR3, the DNA is TGTGCCAGCAGGATGGGACAGTCAAACACTGAAGCTTTCTTT.

The chain recombines TRBV7-9 with TRBJ1-4; D not resolved. V lost 5 bases and J lost 5, with 15 bases in between. CDR1 and CDR2 (germline): SEHNR, FQNEAQ (reference sequence). CDR3 size: 15 residues. CDR3: CASSAARTVNEKLFF. As DNA, the CDR3 is TGTGCCAGCAGCGCGGCCCGAACCGTCAATGAAAAACTGTTTTTT.